The present T cell receptor (beta chain) was sequenced within a study of blood T cell repertoires in COVID-19. Study-wide context: Whether acute or convalescent, the COVID-19 samples came from the United States, Italy and Spain.

V was shortened by 3 bases and J by 10 bases, with 10 bases between the two germline ends. The germline gives CDR1 LNHNV, CDR2 YYDKDF (reference sequence). This CDR3 has 12 amino acids. As processed by the authors: Reference gene primer amplification gave nucleated cell count estimates. Method: immunoSEQ multiplex PCR; TCRdb's copy keeps in-frame clones and lacks some. V and J calls plus clone size are reproduced from that table; the DNA served to infer D and trimming. This sample has some 26,000 clones, with around 70% found just once. The TCR was taken from a woman older than 75 with acute or convalescent COVID-19. Specimen: peripheral blood. The chain is built from TRBV15 and TRBJ1-5; unclear D gene. CDR3 nucleotide sequence: TGTGCCACCAGCAGTGCGGGCAGACCCCAGCATTTT. Its translation is CATSSAGRPQHF. Variable domain in full (rest from reference TRBV15 and TRBJ1-5): DAMVIQNPRYQVTQFGKPVTLSCSQTLNHNVMYWYQQKSSQAPKLLFHYYDKDFNNEADTPDNFQSRRPNTSFCFLDIRSPGLGDTAMYLCATSSAGRPQHFGDGTRLSIL.